The entry that follows covers one T cell receptor (beta chain) sequence. Participant-reported clinical history was the basis for cohort assignment. The data were taken from a study of blood T cell repertoires in COVID-19. Study as a whole: Whether acute or convalescent, the COVID-19 samples came from the United States, Italy and Spain.

The CDR3 is 16 amino acids. Per the germline V gene, CDR1 is LGHNA and CDR2 is YSLEER. J lost 2 bases, V lost 0 bases, and 5 bases had no gene match. TCRdb keeps only in-frame clones here, not all; method: immunoSEQ multiplex PCR. The data contain 200,000 to 250,000 clones, roughly 79% of them singletons. This sequence was found in a woman aged 45-59 years with acute COVID-19. The chain joins TRBV4-3 to TRBJ2-3; 7 bases match TRBD2. Sequenced: PBMCs or T cells enriched from blood (not recorded which). Here the CDR3 DNA reads TGCGCCAGCAGCCAAGAATTAGGACTAGACACAGATACGCAGTATTTT. It encodes CASSQELGLDTDTQYF.